This entry features one T cell receptor (beta chain) sequence. Antigen: not known. The CDR3 loop spans 15 amino acids. Trimming cost V 0 bases and J 6 bases; bases outside gene matches: 0. CDR1 is MNHEY and CDR2 is SVGAGI in the germline V gene. The record originates from a study of T-cell memory formation after mild COVID-19. Study-wide findings and caveats: CD8+ contracting clones occupied EMRA, while CD4+ ones occupied mainly CM and EM. Certain responding clones were present in pre-infection memory, suggesting participation of cross-reactive memory.

5'RACE with constant-segment primers yielded barcoded, UMI-tagged TCR alpha and TCR beta cDNA libraries. Each CDR3 protein gets one entry after TCRdb re-called the 5' RACE reads with MiXCR. The sample shows approximately 560,000 distinct CDR3 sequences, around 16% of them seen only once. The clonotype was recovered from an adult woman who had mild COVID-19 (a few samples of this study predate the infection). Cell type and time point are not known. Sequenced input: PBMCs or a T cell subset sorted from them (not recorded which). The chain links TRBV6-5 to TRBJ2-2; 11 bases map to TRBD2. Here the CDR3 DNA reads TGTGCCAGCAGTTACTCTAGCGGGAGGGCCGGGGAGCTGTTTTTT. Amino acids: CASSYSSGRAGELFF.